This T cell receptor beta chain came from a study of blood T cells in healthy people across ages. Study-wide results and limits: Underestimates were what the diversity estimates from one million T cells were considered to be. Measured against age, TCR beta diversity per million T cells decreased in a roughly linear manner.

Isolation per sample recovered at least 6 million PBMCs. This CDR3 region has 14 residues. From germline, CDR1 is LGHDT and CDR2 YNNKEL (reference sequence). The V gene lost 1 base and the J gene lost 7 bases, with 8 bases spanning the gap. A second PCR, run for about 7 to 11 cycles, used a sample-barcoded 5' primer plus a J-beta primer mix. TCRdb reprocessed the 5' RACE reads with MiXCR, giving one entry per CDR3 protein. Of about 2 million distinct CDR3 sequences listed, less than 50% are singletons. Points on this clonotype: The antigen remains unidentified.

Sample: blood. This TCR came from a woman in her forties in good health. J is TRBJ1-6 and V is TRBV3-1; D may be TRBD1 (5 bases). The CDR3 bases are TGTGCCAGCAGCCAAGCGGGGGACAATTCACCCCTCCACTTT. This codes for CASSQAGDNSPLHF.